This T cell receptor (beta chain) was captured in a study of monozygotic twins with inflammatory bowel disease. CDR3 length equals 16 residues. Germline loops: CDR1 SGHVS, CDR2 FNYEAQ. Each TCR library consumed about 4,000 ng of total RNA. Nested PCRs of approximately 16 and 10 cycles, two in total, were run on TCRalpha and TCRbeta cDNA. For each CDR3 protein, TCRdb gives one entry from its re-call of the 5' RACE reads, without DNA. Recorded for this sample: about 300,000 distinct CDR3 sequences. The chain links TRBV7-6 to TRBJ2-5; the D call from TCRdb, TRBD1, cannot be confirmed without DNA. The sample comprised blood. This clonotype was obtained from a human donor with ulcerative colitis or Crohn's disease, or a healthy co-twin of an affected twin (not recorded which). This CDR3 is CASSRTTGLMQQTQYF.